Sequencing of this T cell receptor (beta chain) was carried out in a study of T cells in Graves' hyperthyroidism and ophthalmopathy. As concerns this clonotype: The antigen remains unidentified. One end of the junction fails to match germline, which may point to a read error.

Fresh peripheral blood, more than 9 ml, yielded the PBMCs. This CDR3 is 11 amino acids long. CDR1 KGHDR and CDR2 SFDVKD come from the germline V gene. Amplification of TCR beta CDR3 regions used RNA as the template. Carried out on the TCR CDR3, a first-round RT-PCR used the HTBI primer set. TCRdb analysed the multiplex PCR reads with MiXCR anew, one entry per CDR3 protein. The sample lists about 410,000 distinct CDR3 sequences; about 15% were seen once. General study findings and limits: Researchers found most expanded thyroid clonotypes above 0.001 in blood as well.

The clonotype was recovered from a young man with Graves' ophthalmopathy. The rearrangement links TRBV24-1 to TRBJ1-2; D perhaps matches TRBD1 (5 bases). Sequenced material: blood. In DNA form, the CDR3 reads TGTGTCACCAGTGACAGCTATGGCTACACCTTC. This translates into CVTSDSYGYTF.